Given below is one TCR beta chain in context. The data originate from a study of identical twins. Healthy Caucasians made up all donors. Each CDR3 protein gets one entry after TCRdb re-called the 5' RACE reads with MiXCR. The sample records 500,000 to 650,000 distinct CDR3 sequences, about a fifth being singletons. The ends were cut back, 0 bases at V and 6 bases at J, with 6 bases in the middle. This CDR3 contains 12 residues. Germline CDR1 is SNHLY and CDR2 is FYNNEI. In addition, the sample was reused for a study of yellow fever vaccine responses in identical twins.

The sequenced material came from CD4+ T cells sorted from blood. The sequence came from a woman aged 18-29 years in good health. The chain combines TRBV2 with TRBJ2-7; D gene unclear. The CDR3 spells CASSEAKGEQYF. Here the CDR3 DNA reads TGTGCCAGCAGTGAAGCGAAGGGCGAGCAGTACTTC.